What follows is one TCR beta chain and its context. The source of the sample is a study of T cells after somatic rescue of genetic block. Repertoires were generated with immunoSEQ multiplex PCR, while TCRdb's copy carries only in-frame clones and drops some. The profile covers tens of thousands of clones, with roughly 88% appearing a single time and around 2.8% taken by the ten largest. Germline CDR1 MNHEY, CDR2 SVGAGI. The V end lost 7 bases, the J end lost 4 bases, and 11 bases lay between the germline ends. The CDR3 runs to 13 residues. What was sequenced was peripheral blood mononuclear cells (PBMCs). V and J are TRBV6-5 and TRBJ2-1; D possibly matches TRBD1 or TRBD2 (5 bases each). The TCR sequence derives from a young man. The CDR3 coding sequence is TGTGCCAGCACCCCAGGGAGATACAATGAGCAGTTCTTC. It specifies CASTPGRYNEQFF.